These 19 T cell receptor beta chains share one sample of origin, sequenced in a study of T-cell reconstitution after alpha-beta-depleted transplantation in children. Unique molecular identifiers featured in how the TCRbeta library was prepared. TCRdb re-called the PCR reads with MiXCR, one entry per CDR3 protein. The table records over 400,000 distinct CDR3 sequences, roughly an eighth of them present only once. The sample was PBMCs from the stem cell graft donor, taken from the stem cell graft. The receptors were gathered from a human donor who donated a stem cell graft to a child with combined immunodeficiency.

V is TRBV5-1 and J is TRBJ1-4; TRBD1 might be the D (6 bases). V lost 5 bases to trimming and J lost 8 bases, with 13 bases between them. Germline loops: CDR1 SGHRS, CDR2 YFSETQ. CDR3 length: 13 amino acids. For the CDR3, the DNA is TGCGCCAGCAGTCTAACAGGGAGCGAAAAACTGTTTTTT. Residues: CASSLTGSEKLFF. Full variable domain (outside the CDR3, taken from reference TRBV5-1 and TRBJ1-4): KAGVTQTPRYLIKTRGQQVTLSCSPISGHRSVSWYQQTPGQGLQFLFEYFSETQRNKGNFPGRFSGRQFSNSRSEMNVSTLELGDSALYLCASSLTGSEKLFFGSGTQLSVL.

This clonotype showed up many times. Here the CDR3 reads CASSLVTSGYEQYF. CDR3 nucleotide sequence: TGTGCCAGCAGCTTAGTGACTAGCGGGTACGAGCAGTACTTC. The chain couples TRBV7-9 to TRBJ2-7; 10 bases agree with TRBD2. The V segment lost 1 base and the J segment 4 bases; nucleotides outside the gene matches: 1. This CDR3 region has 14 residues. Germline CDR1 and CDR2: SEHNR and FQNEAQ (reference sequence).

This clonotype occurred many times. The V and J genes are TRBV25-1 and TRBJ2-5, with D uncertain. This CDR3 has 13 residues. Germline assignment: CDR1 MGHDK and CDR2 SYGVNS. Trimming took 4 bases from V and 4 from J, leaving 10 bases between them. CDR3 residues: CASSVLEGETQYF. In DNA form, the CDR3 reads TGTGCCAGCAGTGTTCTAGAAGGAGAGACCCAGTACTTC.

The chain recombines TRBV29-1 with TRBJ2-1; D may be TRBD2 (5 bases). Between the trimmed V and J ends, which lost 3 bases and 8 bases, there was a span of 20 bases. The CDR3 runs 15 residues. Germline assignment: CDR1 SQVTM and CDR2 ANQGSEA. The CDR3 sequence: CSVDRNNGVEDEQFF. CDR3 nucleotide sequence: TGCAGCGTTGATCGAAACAATGGGGTGGAGGATGAGCAGTTCTTC.

Comments on this clonotype: An end of the junction differs from the germline gene, which may be a read error. The J gene is TRBJ1-1, the V gene TRBV7-9; D is uncertain. The length of the CDR3 is 14 residues. CDR1 is SEHNR, CDR2 FQNEAQ, per germline (reference sequence). The DNA of the CDR3 is TGTGCGAGCAGCTTCGGAGGTGGAAACACTGAAGCTTTCTTT. This sequence encodes CASSFGGGNTEAFF.

The chain links TRBV3-1 to TRBJ2-3, with 9 bases identical to TRBD2. The CDR3 is 18 amino acids. CDR1 and CDR2 from the germline V gene are LGHDT and YNNKEL (reference sequence). CDR3 amino acids: CTFSLASGESTSTDTQYF. The CDR3 DNA sequence: TGTACCTTCAGTTTGGCTAGCGGGGAATCTACTAGCACAGATACGCAGTATTTT.

The chain joins TRBV28 to TRBJ1-2; perhaps TRBD1 as D (5 bases). Germline V CDR1 and CDR2: MDHEN, SYDVKM. The CDR3 is made up of 14 amino acids. V lost 2 bases to trimming and J lost 4 bases, with 11 bases between them. For the CDR3, the DNA is TGTGCCAGCAGTTTACCCCACAGGAGCTATGGCTACACCTTC. It translates to CASSLPHRSYGYTF.

This clonotype has a handful of counts. The rearrangement uses TRBV5-1 and TRBJ1-4; D is possibly TRBD1 (6 bases). CDR1 is SGHRS and CDR2 is YFSETQ in the germline V gene. V was trimmed by 4 bases and J by 8 bases, leaving 15 bases between them. The CDR3 is made up of 14 amino acids. CDR3 in DNA: TGCGCCAGCAGCACCGGGACATTGGAGGAAAAACTGTTTTTT. Its protein product is CASSTGTLEEKLFF.

This clonotype was picked up many times. The rearrangement joins TRBV20-1 to TRBJ2-1; D is unresolved. The CDR3 has 13 amino acids. The germline gives CDR1 DFQATT, CDR2 SNEGSKA (reference sequence). V was shortened by 0 bases and J by 5 bases, with 8 bases between the two germline ends. The CDR3 region has the DNA TGCAGTGCTAGAGATTTGAAAGACAATGAGCAGTTCTTC. It translates to CSARDLKDNEQFF.

This clonotype has just a few counts. The junction departs from the called germline gene at one end, perhaps through a read error. V and J are TRBV7-7 and TRBJ2-1; TRBD2 might be the D (6 bases). There are 16 residues in the CDR3. CDR1 and CDR2 from the germline V gene are SSHAT and FNYEAQ (reference sequence). CDR3 in DNA: TGTGCTAGCAGCTTAGCGGCTGACCAAGACTACAATGAGCAGTTCTTC. This translates into CASSLAADQDYNEQFF.

This clonotype was counted many times. The chain uses TRBV12-3 or TRBV12-4 and TRBJ2-7; D is unclear. V was shortened by 5 bases and J by 3 bases, with 5 bases between the two germline ends. The CDR3 covers 11 residues. The CDR3 DNA follows: TGTGCCAGCAGTGGCGGCTACGAGCAGTACTTC. Translation gives CASSGGYEQYF.

There are a few counts of this clonotype. The V gene is TRBV9, the J gene TRBJ2-7; D is tentatively TRBD1 or TRBD2 (5 bases each). CDR3 length: 14 residues. The germline V gene encodes CDR1 SGDLS and CDR2 YYNGEE. Between the trimmed V and J ends, which lost 2 bases and 0 bases, there was a span of 9 bases. The CDR3 loop is CASSVGDGSYEQYF. The CDR3 DNA is TGTGCCAGCAGCGTGGGGGACGGCTCCTACGAGCAGTACTTC. Combining the CDR3 with reference TRBV9 and TRBJ2-7 gives the whole variable domain DSGVTQTPKHLITATGQRVTLRCSPRSGDLSVYWYQQSLDQGLQFLIQYYNGEERAKGNILERFSAQQFPDLHSELNLSSLELGDSALYFCASSVGDGSYEQYFGPGTRLTVT.

This clonotype was seen a handful of times. The chain carries TRBV4-3 and TRBJ2-1; 7 nucleotides line up with TRBD2. The CDR3 totals 17 residues. Germline CDR1 is LGHNA and CDR2 is YSLEER. The ends lost 1 base at V and 2 bases at J; junction bases unmatched: 8. CDR3 bases: TGCGCCAGCAGCCAAGCGGTGACTAGCTTAGCCTACAATGAGCAGTTCTTC. Amino acids: CASSQAVTSLAYNEQFF.

This clonotype was counted ten times or more. This chain joins TRBV4-2 and TRBJ2-7, with 8 bases aligning to TRBD2. V trimming: 4 bases; J trimming: 2 bases; junction bases outside the gene matches: 13. The V gene's germline CDR1 is LGHNA and CDR2 YNFKEQ. The CDR3 contains 17 residues. The CDR3 region has the DNA TGTGCCAGCAGCCTAGGCCCACTAGCGGATCTACCCTACGAGCAGTACTTC. Its protein is CASSLGPLADLPYEQYF.

In its sample, this clonotype was seen many times. V gene TRBV5-5 combines with J gene TRBJ2-1; the match to TRBD2 covers 11 bases. The CDR3 extends over 15 amino acids. Germline lookup yields CDR1 SGHKS and CDR2 YYEKEE (reference sequence). The V segment lost 2 bases and the J segment 7 bases; nucleotides outside the gene matches: 5. The CDR3 sequence: CASSFVLAGENEQFF. In DNA, the CDR3 is TGTGCCAGCAGCTTCGTACTAGCGGGAGAAAATGAGCAGTTCTTC.

The table lists this clonotype with many counts. The chain links TRBV5-1 to TRBJ2-5, with D unresolved. V lost 0 bases to trimming and J lost 0 bases, with 12 bases between them. Per the germline V gene, CDR1 is SGHRS and CDR2 is YFSETQ. The CDR3 runs to 16 residues. DNA of the CDR3: TGCGCCAGCAGCTTGGAGGCATTGGGAAACCAAGAGACCCAGTACTTC. Translating it yields CASSLEALGNQETQYF.

V gene TRBV12-3 or TRBV12-4 combines with J gene TRBJ2-5; D ambiguous. The germline V and J ends were trimmed by 6 bases and 5 bases, with 13 bases remaining between them. The CDR3 runs to 13 residues. CDR3 bases: TGTGCCAGCAGCCCCCGAACACGGGAGACCCAGTACTTC. The encoded protein is CASSPRTRETQYF.

This clonotype has ten or more counts. The rearrangement links TRBV15 to TRBJ2-7, with D perhaps TRBD2 (6 bases). CDR1 and CDR2 (germline): LNHNV, YYDKDF (reference sequence). Trimming stripped 3 bases from V and 5 bases from J, with 17 bases between. This CDR3 has 15 amino acids. In DNA form, the CDR3 reads TGTGCCACCAGCAGCGCTTTGGAGGGTTTTAACGAGCAGTACTTC. Protein product: CATSSALEGFNEQYF.

For this clonotype: A much larger clonotype is one base distant, so this may be a read error. The rearrangement joins TRBV11-2 to TRBJ2-1; tentative D call: TRBD1 (5 bases). CDR3 length: 12 residues. CDR1 SGHAT and CDR2 FQNNGV come from the germline V gene. The V gene lost 4 bases and the J gene lost 10 bases, with 11 bases spanning the gap. CDR3 sequence (DNA): TGTGCCAGCAGCTCAGTTACAGGAGAGCAGTTCTTC. Translation gives CASSSVTGEQFF.